What follows is one TCR beta chain and its context. Each recovered donor of Cohort 3 presented with two negative PCRs, clearance, or symptom resolution. The data derive from a study of blood T cell repertoires in COVID-19. Assay used: immunoSEQ multiplex PCR; TCRdb lists only in-frame clones, some missing. Here the sample spans 250,000 or so clones, around 86% being singletons. The CDR3 length is 14 residues. Trimming removed 3 bases at V and 4 bases at J, with 9 bases between. Germline V gene lookup returns CDR1 MDHEN and CDR2 SYDVKM. The TCR originated in a woman in her 50s who had recovered from COVID-19. The gene calls are TRBV28 and TRBJ2-2; the D gene is possibly TRBD2 (5 bases). The sequencing input was PBMCs or T cells enriched from blood (not recorded which). The CDR3 DNA reads as TGTGCCAGCAGTTTTCACGGACTCACCGGGGAGCTGTTTTTT. Translated, it gives CASSFHGLTGELFF. The whole variable domain, filled in from reference TRBV28 and TRBJ2-2, reads DVKVTQSSRYLVKRTGEKVFLECVQDMDHENMFWYRQDPGLGLRLIYFSYDVKMKEKGDIPEGYSVSREKKERFSLILESASTNQTSMYLCASSFHGLTGELFFGEGSRLTVL.